These T cell receptor beta chains were read from a single sample in a study of blood T cell repertoires in COVID-19. Clones were read by immunoSEQ multiplex PCR, and TCRdb kept only the in-frame ones, dropping some. The table has approximately 140,000 clones, roughly 89% seen once. The specimen sequenced was peripheral blood. These receptors were collected from a man aged 45-65 years with active or convalescent COVID-19. Both conserved end residues are part of each CDR3.

V gene	CDR3 protein
TRBV11-3	CASSLRQGGTGELFF
TRBV6-5	CASSGQGFSNQPQHF
TRBV4-3	CASSQARSTEAFF
TRBV14	CASSQPVRERGNQPQHF
TRBV6-1	CASSELRTGSTEAFF
TRBV10-3	CAISRLAGVTQETQYF
TRBV30	CAWNQGSSYEQYF
TRBV27	CASSLGFPGGSYEQYF
TRBV27	CASSWTGANTGELFF
TRBV5-5	CASSSRDRVEETQYF
TRBV7-2	CASSLESTGVGEQFF
TRBV5-5	CASSSGYSNQPQHF
TRBV3-1/TRBV3-2	CASRQSDRAETQYF
TRBV15	CATSTGVLDTGELFF
TRBV25-1	CASSEFGTNTDTQYF
TRBV18	CASSPSTGDEQYF
TRBV19	CASTGITTGYTF
TRBV5-1	CASSSQGATEAFF
TRBV6-5	CASRGTSETREQYF
TRBV6-6	CASSRTGSYGYTF
TRBV9	CASSAGGGRVDNEQFF
TRBV5-1	CASSLAGGNEKLFF
TRBV7-2	CASSTRTSGRGNEQFF
TRBV6-2/TRBV6-3	CASTPGRGKETQYF
TRBV12-3/TRBV12-4	CASSLNWNTEAFF
TRBV28	CASKNRDRVEQPQHF
TRBV7-2	CASSLVTSQDTQYF
TRBV6-5	CASSYAVRRGYYGYTF
TRBV6-5	CASRPGLVSLDTQYF
TRBV2	CASRQTGNNNSPLHF
TRBV15	CATSRIQVPYEQYF
TRBV12-5	CASCSVFSSTDTQYF
TRBV6-2/TRBV6-3	CASSPRTGVEQYF
TRBV18	CASSLPQGSYTF
TRBV4-3	CASSQGRATYEQYF
TRBV11-2	CASSLERGGYEQYF
TRBV9	CASSAYRGLSGTEAFF
TRBV5-1	CASSPRDRIYEQYF
TRBV5-6	CASSLMPGLVYEQYF
TRBV3-1/TRBV3-2	CASSRGTGGNQPQHF
TRBV6-5	CASTRGGVGTDTQYF
TRBV5-1	CASSWAGGGGPSGEQYF
TRBV6-2/TRBV6-3	CASSSTGLYGYTF
TRBV25-1	CASSTRDRGGTDTQYF
TRBV30	CAWSTLGQGNQPQHF
TRBV5-1	CASRDNRGSNTEAFF
TRBV10-1	CASSEGQGGQPQHF
TRBV29-1	CSVGDSRDEKLFF
TRBV9	CASKLGLAGEHEQFF
TRBV18	CASSPPLGDRNTGELFF
TRBV5-6	CASSGRTPSVGEQYF
TRBV9	CASSAQTGIGSPLHF
TRBV30	CACPIGVNEQFF
TRBV29-1	CSVPGQGAQVLFF
TRBV15	CATSSRFPSTEAFF